Each of the 31 T cell receptor beta chains below was sequenced from the same sample in a study of blood T cell repertoires in COVID-19. Generated by immunoSEQ multiplex PCR, the TCRdb table keeps only in-frame clones and is missing some. This repertoire shows a few hundred thousand clones, around 84% found once; its top ten account for roughly 3.6%. The sequenced material came from peripheral blood. These receptors were obtained from a woman aged 18 to 35 with acute or convalescent COVID-19.

This clone showed up just a few times. The rearrangement links TRBV30 to TRBJ2-7; TRBD2 matches 8 bases. Trimming removed 2 bases from V and 4 bases from J; junction bases left unmatched: 7. Germline V CDR1 and CDR2: GTSNPN, SVGIG (reference sequence). The CDR3 extends over 14 amino acids. CDR3 in amino acids: CAWSKSGGGYEQYF. In nucleotides, the CDR3 is TGTGCCTGGAGTAAAAGCGGGGGAGGGTACGAGCAGTACTTC.

This clone was detected only a few times. The rearrangement uses TRBV25-1 and TRBJ2-7; 9 bases are a match to TRBD2. Germline V gene sequence: CDR1 MGHDK, CDR2 SYGVNS. The V and J ends lost 6 bases and 6 bases, in that order; junction bases with no gene match: 12. There are 15 residues in the CDR3. CDR3 region: CASRSTSGPTAEQYF. CDR3 DNA sequence: TGTGCCAGCAGATCTACTAGCGGGCCTACCGCCGAGCAGTACTTC.

As regards this clone: One end of the junction is discordant with germline, which a read error may explain. V gene TRBV23-1 combines with J gene TRBJ1-1; a possible D gene is TRBD1 (5 bases). TRBV23-1 is filed as an ORF, its function uncertain. CDR3 length: 11 residues. The CDR3 is CATGVGTEAFF. CDR3 in DNA: TGTGCGACGGGGGTGGGCACTGAAGCTTTCTTT.

The V call is TRBV2, the J call TRBJ1-2; weak D call: TRBD1 (5 bases). Germline assignment: CDR1 SNHLY and CDR2 FYNNEI. V lost 7 bases to trimming and J lost 1 base, with 19 bases between them. This CDR3 contains 16 residues. CDR3 coding DNA: TGTGCCAGCACCCTAGGGGCGGGAACTCGTAACTATGGCTACACCTTC. Residues: CASTLGAGTRNYGYTF.

The rearrangement joins TRBV6-5 to TRBJ1-5, with 11 nucleotides matching TRBD1. The V segment lost 2 bases and the J segment 6 bases; nucleotides outside the gene matches: 3. The germline gives CDR1 MNHEY, CDR2 SVGAGI. The CDR3 runs to 15 residues. CDR3: CASSYGQGAAQPQHF. DNA of the CDR3: TGTGCCAGCAGTTACGGACAGGGGGCGGCTCAGCCCCAGCATTTT.

This clone was recorded only once. This sequence joins TRBV7-3 and TRBJ2-5; possibly TRBD2 for D (5 bases). From germline, CDR1 is SGHTA and CDR2 FQGTGA. The CDR3 loop spans 13 amino acids. Between the trimmed V and J ends, which lost 3 bases and 1 base, there was a span of 6 bases. CDR3 bases: TGTGCCAGCAGCTTTGCGGGCCAAGAGACCCAGTACTTC. Amino acid sequence: CASSFAGQETQYF.

J is TRBJ1-4 and V is TRBV2, with 8 bases that match TRBD1. This CDR3 is built from 14 residues. The germline V gene encodes CDR1 SNHLY and CDR2 FYNNEI. V was pared by 6 bases and J by 5 bases, with 5 bases of the junction left unmatched. The CDR3 is CASRTGAINEKLFF. CDR3 DNA sequence: TGTGCCAGCAGGACAGGGGCGATCAATGAAAAACTGTTTTTT.

The V gene is TRBV4-1, the J gene TRBJ2-3; weak D call: TRBD2 (6 bases). V shed 5 bases and J shed 5 bases, with 11 bases lying between them. Germline lookup yields CDR1 MGHRA and CDR2 YSYEKL. The CDR3 contains 13 residues. CDR3 loop: CASSWGGEDTQYF. CDR3 coding DNA: TGCGCCAGCAGCTGGGGAGGTGAAGATACGCAGTATTTT.

The chain is built from TRBV19 and TRBJ1-5; perhaps TRBD1 as D (5 bases). The CDR3 runs 14 residues. Germline lookup yields CDR1 LNHDA and CDR2 SQIVND (reference sequence). Trimming stripped 2 bases from V and 6 bases from J, with 11 bases between. The CDR3 nucleotides read TGTGCCAGTAGTATAAGGCAGGGAGGTCAGCCCCAGCATTTT. It codes for CASSIRQGGQPQHF.

The chain is built from TRBV6-5 and TRBJ2-7; TRBD1 aligns across 9 bases. This CDR3 is built from 15 residues. Germline trimming cut 6 bases from V and 3 bases from J; bases unmatched to any gene: 9. Germline V lookup: CDR1 MNHEY, CDR2 SVGAGI. Here the CDR3 reads CASRLTGTGIYEQYF. The DNA of the CDR3 is TGTGCCAGCAGGCTTACCGGGACAGGGATCTACGAGCAGTACTTC.

This clone was counted once. Other DNA sequences in the same sample also yield this CDR3. This chain connects TRBV12-3 or TRBV12-4 to TRBJ2-3; possible D gene TRBD2, 5 bases. V shed 6 bases and J shed 3 bases, with 7 bases lying between them. The length of the CDR3 is 12 residues. CDR3 loop: CASSRGTDTQYF. The CDR3 nucleotides are TGTGCCAGCAGCCGGGGTACAGATACGCAGTATTTT.

The rearrangement joins TRBV9 to TRBJ2-5; 9 bases match TRBD1. Germline-derived CDR1 and CDR2 are SGDLS and YYNGEE. The CDR3 is 16 residues long. V shed 2 bases, J shed 5 bases, and the junction held 10 bases outside the gene matches. The CDR3 DNA reads TGTGCCAGCAGCGTGACGGACAGGGGAGGAGTGGAGACCCAGTACTTC. It translates to CASSVTDRGGVETQYF.

The rearrangement uses TRBV19 and TRBJ2-3; D call uncertain. V was clipped by 3 bases and J by 4 bases, with 8 bases between them. This CDR3 is 13 amino acids long. Germline V gives CDR1 LNHDA, CDR2 SQIVND (reference sequence). Written as DNA, the CDR3 is TGTGCCAGTAGTATCGAAGAGGCAGATACGCAGTATTTT. It specifies CASSIEEADTQYF.

The rearrangement uses TRBV9 and TRBJ2-2, with 10 bases identical to TRBD2. V trimming: 3 bases; J trimming: 3 bases; junction bases outside the gene matches: 8. Germline V gives CDR1 SGDLS, CDR2 YYNGEE. The CDR3 runs to 17 residues. CDR3 region: CASSARSGGADTGELFF. CDR3 nucleotide sequence: TGTGCCAGCAGCGCAAGGAGCGGGGGGGCCGACACCGGGGAGCTGTTTTTT.

The rearrangement uses TRBV30 and TRBJ1-6, with 8 bases identical to TRBD1. Germline CDR1 is GTSNPN and CDR2 is SVGIG (reference sequence). The CDR3 is made up of 16 amino acids. Trimming cost V 2 bases and J 8 bases; bases outside gene matches: 11. CDR3 DNA: TGTGCCTGGAGTACCCCGGGACAGGACTGGTATTCACCCCTCCACTTT. Translation gives CAWSTPGQDWYSPLHF.

The V gene is TRBV28, the J gene TRBJ2-1; D may be TRBD1 (6 bases). The CDR3 has 15 amino acids. Germline V gives CDR1 MDHEN, CDR2 SYDVKM. Trimming shortened V by 3 bases and J by 2 bases, and 11 bases separated the two germline ends. The CDR3 loop reads CASSFQGSPYNEQFF. The CDR3 nucleotides read TGTGCCAGCAGTTTCCAGGGGTCCCCCTACAATGAGCAGTTCTTC.

The chain employs TRBV18 and TRBJ2-4; D possibly corresponds to TRBD2 (5 bases). Germline V gene data show CDR1 as KGHSH and CDR2 as LQKENI. V was pared by 6 bases and J by 9 bases, with 24 bases between. The CDR3 has 16 amino acids. CDR3: CASSPPGTSGNGIQYF. CDR3 nucleotide sequence: TGTGCCAGCTCCCCCCCGGGCACCTCCGGGAATGGCATTCAGTACTTC.

The rearrangement uses TRBV29-1 and TRBJ2-1, with D hard to call. Germline-derived CDR1 and CDR2 are SQVTM and ANQGSEA. Trimming removed 0 bases from V and 14 bases from J, with 8 bases in between. The CDR3 covers 10 residues. In nucleotides, the CDR3 is TGCAGCGTTGAAGACTCCTACGAGTTCTTC. It codes for CSVEDSYEFF.

This clone was recorded once. V is TRBV24-1 and J is TRBJ2-3; a weak D match, TRBD1 (6 bases). CDR1 KGHDR and CDR2 SFDVKD come from the germline V gene. The V end lost 5 bases, the J end lost 1 base, and 9 bases lay between the germline ends. This CDR3 comprises 14 residues. This CDR3 is CATSAGAGTDTQYF. The CDR3 nucleotides read TGTGCCACCAGTGCAGGGGCGGGCACAGATACGCAGTATTTT.

The rearrangement links TRBV4-2 to TRBJ2-3, with 8 bases identical to TRBD1. J lost 5 bases, V lost 3 bases, and 4 bases had no gene match. CDR3 length: 14 residues. CDR1 and CDR2 from the germline V gene are LGHNA and YNFKEQ. The CDR3 loop is CASSHGGQGDTQYF. For the CDR3, the DNA is TGTGCCAGCAGCCACGGCGGACAGGGAGATACGCAGTATTTT.

The chain is built from TRBV5-6 and TRBJ1-5, with a tentative D call TRBD1 (6 bases). The ends were cut back, 9 bases at V and 7 bases at J, with 32 bases in the middle. CDR1 and CDR2 from the germline V gene are SGHDT and YYEEEE. The CDR3 is 18 residues long. Written as DNA, the CDR3 is TGTGCCAACACAAAGGATCCTCGGGACAAACGGGAGGAACAGCCCCAGCATTTT. This codes for CANTKDPRDKREEQPQHF.

V and J are TRBV5-1 and TRBJ1-4; no definite D call. CDR1 and CDR2 (germline): SGHRS, YFSETQ. This CDR3 comprises 13 residues. V shed 0 bases and J shed 5 bases, with 5 bases lying between them. The CDR3 region has the DNA TGCGCCAGCAGCTTGGCTGTGAATGAAAAACTGTTTTTT. This translates into CASSLAVNEKLFF.

The CDR3 DNA reads TGTGCCAGCAGCCCAACAGGGGGCGTCGAGACCCAGTACTTC. Encoded protein: CASSPTGGVETQYF. This chain joins TRBV11-2 and TRBJ2-5; 9 bases match TRBD1. This CDR3 is 14 amino acids long. The V gene end was trimmed by 5 bases and the J gene end by 5 bases; junction bases not matched to a gene: 6. Germline V gene data show CDR1 as SGHAT and CDR2 as FQNNGV.

The genes are TRBV5-1 and TRBJ2-1; tentatively, D is TRBD1 (6 bases). There are 15 residues in the CDR3. V lost 4 bases and J 0 bases, leaving 11 bases between the germline ends. Germline V gene sequence: CDR1 SGHRS, CDR2 YFSETQ. CDR3 sequence: CASSPGTLSYNEQFF. CDR3 DNA: TGCGCCAGCAGCCCGGGGACACTCTCCTACAATGAGCAGTTCTTC.

The chain employs TRBV5-1 and TRBJ1-1, with D perhaps matching TRBD1 (5 bases). Germline CDR1 reads SGHRS; CDR2 reads YFSETQ. Trimming shortened V by 1 base and J by 0 bases, and 16 bases separated the two germline ends. The CDR3 sequence is 17 residues long. The chain's CDR3 is CASSLTEDRSMNTEAFF. The CDR3 DNA is TGCGCCAGCAGCTTGACAGAAGACAGATCAATGAACACTGAAGCTTTCTTT.

This rearrangement joins TRBV5-6 to TRBJ2-1; TRBD1 matches at 7 bases. V was clipped by 4 bases and J by 4 bases; unmatched bases: 2. This CDR3 is built from 13 residues. Per the germline V gene, CDR1 is SGHDT and CDR2 is YYEEEE. The DNA of the CDR3 is TGTGCCAGCAGCCTGGACAGGTACAATGAGCAGTTCTTC. Its protein is CASSLDRYNEQFF.

This chain joins TRBV3-1 (or the pseudogene TRBV3-2) and TRBJ2-7, with 11 bases fitting TRBD2. This CDR3 has 18 amino acids. From germline, CDR1 is LGHDT and CDR2 YNNKEL (reference sequence). V was clipped by 0 bases and J by 0 bases; unmatched bases: 7. In DNA form, the CDR3 reads TGTGCCAGCAGCCAAGATGTGCTAGCGGGAGGTGACTCCTACGAGCAGTACTTC. Translated, it gives CASSQDVLAGGDSYEQYF.

In its sample, this clone was seen once. CDR3 DNA: TGTGCCAGCAGTGATGGACGGCGGGGTTATGGCTACACCTTC. The encoded protein is CASSDGRRGYGYTF. The chain employs TRBV2 and TRBJ1-2, with D uncertain. V gave up 3 bases and J gave up 5 bases, with 13 bases separating them. This CDR3 has 14 residues. Germline V lookup: CDR1 SNHLY, CDR2 FYNNEI. Together with reference TRBV2 and TRBJ1-2, the CDR3 gives the full variable domain: EPEVTQTPSHQVTQMGQEVILRCVPISNHLYFYWYRQILGQKVEFLVSFYNNEISEKSEIFDDQFSVERPDGSNFTLKIRSTKLEDSAMYFCASSDGRRGYGYTFGSGTRLTVV.

The rearrangement links TRBV9 to TRBJ2-1, with 8 bases fitting TRBD1. CDR1 is SGDLS, CDR2 YYNGEE, per germline. Germline trimming cut 4 bases from V and 7 bases from J; bases unmatched to any gene: 16. The CDR3 length is 17 residues. The CDR3 DNA follows: TGTGCCAGCAGCCTTACTCTTCCAGGGGGCGTAGAGAATGAGCAGTTCTTC. Translated: CASSLTLPGGVENEQFF.

V usage is TRBV28 and J usage is TRBJ1-2; maybe TRBD1 (6 bases). Germline assignment: CDR1 MDHEN and CDR2 SYDVKM. Trimming cost V 8 bases and J 8 bases, with 27 bases left between them. This CDR3 has 16 residues. CDR3 protein: CASALRQGFLKLGYTF. CDR3 nucleotides: TGTGCCAGCGCCCTCAGGCAGGGGTTTCTGAAGTTGGGCTACACCTTC.

The chain employs TRBV5-4 and TRBJ1-4; D not resolved. The CDR3 is 13 residues long. The V end was cut by 0 bases, the J end by 7 bases, with 7 bases between. Germline V gives CDR1 SGHNT, CDR2 YYREEE (reference sequence). The CDR3 region is CASSLDLGEKLFF. CDR3 DNA sequence: TGTGCCAGCAGCTTGGATCTAGGTGAAAAACTGTTTTTT.